This T cell receptor (beta chain) came from a study of OX40 agonist ivuxolimab in advanced cancers. Study results and limitations: In the 0.1 to 3.0 mg/kg range, CD4+ and CD8+ blood T cells had expanded clonally by week 6.

CDR3 length equals 13 residues. The germline V and J ends were trimmed by 5 bases and 1 base, with 7 bases remaining between them. CDR1 is KGHSH, CDR2 LQKENI, per germline. TCRdb keeps only in-frame clones here, not all; method: immunoSEQ multiplex PCR. The sample lists about 88,000 clones; around 85% were seen once. Remarks on this clone: Its antigen is as yet unknown.

The source material was CD4+ or CD8+ T cells sorted from blood, sampled in a trial of the OX40 agonist ivuxolimab. This TCR was recovered from an adult with an advanced solid tumor such as melanoma, head and neck, liver or kidney cancer. This chain uses TRBV18 with TRBJ2-3, with D perhaps given as TRBD1 or TRBD2 (5 bases each). The CDR3 spells CASSWDGTDTQYF. The DNA of the CDR3 is TGTGCCAGCTCATGGGACGGCACAGATACGCAGTATTTT.